Each of the 3 T cell receptor beta chains below was sequenced from the same sample in a study of shared clonotypes between healthy human individuals. The method was immunoSEQ multiplex PCR; TCRdb's version includes in-frame clones alone and lacks a portion of them. The data hold 2,100,000 or so clones, with 95% observed a single time. Material: naive CD4+ T cells sorted from blood. The subset was: CD45RA+ positively selected. All receptors come from a man aged 18 to 35 in good health.

This chain links TRBV4-1 with TRBJ1-5, with D perhaps matching TRBD1 (5 bases). Germline lookup yields CDR1 MGHRA and CDR2 YSYEKL. The CDR3 loop spans 18 amino acids. Trimming removed 3 bases from V and 5 bases from J, with 23 bases in between. The CDR3 loop reads CASSHLGPGLGQHQPQHF. The CDR3 DNA is TGCGCCAGCAGCCACCTCGGTCCGGGACTCGGGCAGCATCAGCCCCAGCATTTT.

This clone is a singleton in its sample. The V gene is TRBV2, the J gene TRBJ2-1; D remains unclear. From germline, CDR1 is SNHLY and CDR2 FYNNEI. The CDR3 extends over 12 amino acids. Trimming stripped 3 bases from V and 9 bases from J, with 9 bases between. This chain's CDR3 is CASSDSGVEQFF. CDR3 bases: TGTGCCAGCAGTGATAGTGGGGTTGAGCAGTTCTTC.

The sample holds one count of this clone. The V call is TRBV30, the J call TRBJ1-6; 7 bases fit TRBD1. V dropped 2 bases and J dropped 6; count of bases not matched to a gene: 4. Germline lookup yields CDR1 GTSNPN and CDR2 SVGIG (reference sequence). This CDR3 spans 14 amino acids. The CDR3 region has the DNA TGTGCCTGGAGTCGACAGGGAAGTAATTCACCCCTCCACTTT. Its protein product is CAWSRQGSNSPLHF.